Below are 22 T cell receptor beta chains sequenced from a single sample in a study of T cell responses to AZD1222 COVID-19 vaccine. The repertoire was sequenced with immunoSEQ multiplex PCR; TCRdb's copy has only in-frame clones and lacks some. The data contain more than 150,000 clones, 85% to 90% of them singletons. The starting material was peripheral blood, obtained on day 0 of AZD1222 vaccination. The receptor source for this set is an adult in good health.

The chain joins TRBV10-3 to TRBJ2-2, with 11 bases identical to TRBD2. Germline-derived CDR1 and CDR2 are ENHRY and SYGVKD. The CDR3 extends over 16 amino acids. Trimming at V came to 11 bases and at J to 3 bases, leaving 11 bases not matched to a gene. The chain's CDR3 is CALWTGLAEYTGELFF. CDR3 coding DNA: TGTGCCTTATGGACGGGACTAGCGGAGTACACCGGGGAGCTGTTTTTT.

This chain uses TRBV3-1 (or the pseudogene TRBV3-2) with TRBJ1-2, with TRBD1 matching 10 bases. The germline V gene encodes CDR1 LGHDT and CDR2 YNNKEL (reference sequence). J gave up 8 bases and V 4 bases, and 13 bases lay outside the gene matches. There are 16 residues in the CDR3. Here the CDR3 reads CASSPWDRGLKGGYTF. CDR3 DNA: TGTGCCAGCAGCCCCTGGGACAGGGGATTGAAGGGGGGCTACACCTTC.

V and J are TRBV27 and TRBJ1-4; unclear D gene. With 0 bases removed from V and 1 base from J, the gap between germline ends came to 6 bases. There are 15 residues in the CDR3. CDR1 is MNHEY, CDR2 SMNVEV, per germline (reference sequence). CDR3 protein: CASSLSVGTNEKLFF. DNA of the CDR3: TGTGCCAGCAGTTTATCCGTTGGAACTAATGAAAAACTGTTTTTT.

V and J are TRBV28 and TRBJ2-7, with D possibly being TRBD2 (5 bases). Germline CDR1 reads MDHEN; CDR2 reads SYDVKM. V lost 6 bases to trimming and J lost 0 bases, with 15 bases between them. CDR3 length equals 15 residues. CDR3 residues: CASSSVYLASYEQYF. Here the CDR3 DNA reads TGTGCCAGCAGCTCGGTGTATCTAGCCTCCTACGAGCAGTACTTC.

The rearrangement uses TRBV6-5 and TRBJ1-5, with a possible D match to TRBD1 (6 bases). Germline loops: CDR1 MNHEY, CDR2 SVGAGI. The CDR3 extends over 13 amino acids. The V end was cut by 11 bases, the J end by 1 base, with 12 bases between. The CDR3 region has the DNA TGTGCCGCGGGACATATGAGCAATCAGCCCCAGCATTTT. Its protein is CAAGHMSNQPQHF.

This chain connects TRBV7-9 to TRBJ1-5, with D uncertain. CDR1 SEHNR and CDR2 FQNEAQ come from the germline V gene (reference sequence). This CDR3 region has 15 residues. Trimming shortened V by 5 bases and J by 0 bases, and 11 bases separated the two germline ends. CDR3 sequence: CASSEMGNSNQPQHF. The CDR3 region has the DNA TGTGCCAGCAGCGAGATGGGTAATAGCAATCAGCCCCAGCATTTT.

The chain recombines TRBV5-1 with TRBJ1-3; a possible D gene is TRBD1 (5 bases). Germline V CDR1 and CDR2: SGHRS, YFSETQ. This CDR3 spans 14 amino acids. Trimming shortened V by 5 bases and J by 4 bases, and 13 bases separated the two germline ends. CDR3 region: CASRPGLTGNTIYF. CDR3 DNA: TGCGCCAGCAGACCGGGGCTCACCGGAAACACCATATATTTT.

V usage is TRBV7-9 and J usage is TRBJ2-2; 7 nucleotides line up with TRBD1. With 5 bases clipped from V and 2 bases from J, the junction kept 8 bases outside the gene matches. Germline V gene data show CDR1 as SEHNR and CDR2 as FQNEAQ (reference sequence). This CDR3 region has 16 residues. The CDR3 reads CASSKGQQINTGELFF. The CDR3 coding sequence is TGTGCCAGCAGCAAGGGACAGCAGATAAACACCGGGGAGCTGTTTTTT.

The J gene is TRBJ1-2, the V gene TRBV12-3 or TRBV12-4; unclear D gene. This CDR3 contains 11 residues. Trimming pared 10 bases from V and 5 bases from J, leaving 11 bases between. Here the CDR3 reads CAISRRYGYTF. CDR3 nucleotide sequence: TGTGCCATTTCACGGAGATATGGCTACACCTTC.

V is TRBV24-1 and J is TRBJ2-2; TRBD1 matches at 7 bases. This CDR3 has 15 amino acids. Trimming at V came to 3 bases and at J to 7 bases, leaving 7 bases not matched to a gene. Germline V gives CDR1 KGHDR, CDR2 SFDVKD. The CDR3 loop reads CATSDGQGVLGELFF. In nucleotides, the CDR3 is TGTGCCACCAGTGATGGGCAGGGGGTACTCGGGGAGCTGTTTTTT.

This clone appeared once. This sequence joins TRBV30 and TRBJ1-4, with D tentatively TRBD1 (6 bases). Germline lookup yields CDR1 GTSNPN and CDR2 SVGIG (reference sequence). The CDR3 consists of 14 residues. V was cut by 2 bases and J by 7 bases, with 14 bases left in between. CDR3 bases: TGTGCCTGGAGTTGGACGCTAGGGGGTGAAAAACTGTTTTTT. It codes for CAWSWTLGGEKLFF.

The chain joins TRBV3-1 (or the pseudogene TRBV3-2) to TRBJ2-1; TRBD1 aligns across 8 bases. The CDR3 totals 16 residues. Trimming cost V 3 bases and J 5 bases; bases outside gene matches: 9. Germline V gene sequence: CDR1 LGHDT, CDR2 YNNKEL (reference sequence). This CDR3 is CASSQSGQGQNNEQFF. Here the CDR3 DNA reads TGTGCCAGCAGCCAGTCAGGACAGGGCCAAAACAATGAGCAGTTCTTC.

This chain links TRBV19 with TRBJ1-5, with D unresolved. The CDR3 runs 16 residues. The germline gives CDR1 LNHDA, CDR2 SQIVND (reference sequence). The germline V and J ends were trimmed by 3 bases and 3 bases, with 15 bases remaining between them. The CDR3 loop reads CASSMIFEPTNQPQHF. CDR3 bases: TGTGCCAGTAGTATGATTTTCGAACCTACCAATCAGCCCCAGCATTTT.

This clone was counted once. CDR3 bases: TGCGCCAGCAGTCGTACTAGCGGGGTATACCCTAGCACAGATACGCAGTATTTT. Protein: CASSRTSGVYPSTDTQYF. V and J are TRBV23-1 and TRBJ2-3; 10 bases are shared with TRBD2. TRBV23-1 is given ORF status, its function remaining uncertain. The CDR3 has 18 residues. The V and J ends lost 4 bases and 0 bases, in that order; junction bases with no gene match: 10.

The rearrangement joins TRBV6-5 to TRBJ1-1; D not certain. V lost 0 bases and J lost 1, with 9 bases in between. This CDR3 region has 15 residues. Germline V CDR1 and CDR2: MNHEY, SVGAGI. CDR3 protein: CASSYSSPANTEAFF. The CDR3, as DNA: TGTGCCAGCAGTTACTCGTCTCCTGCGAACACTGAAGCTTTCTTT.

The chain recombines TRBV19 with TRBJ1-5; no firm D call. The V end was cut by 3 bases, the J end by 5 bases, with 11 bases between. Per the germline V gene, CDR1 is LNHDA and CDR2 is SQIVND (reference sequence). CDR3 length: 14 residues. The CDR3 DNA follows: TGTGCCAGTAGTATGAGGGTACGGGATCAGCCCCAGCATTTT. Its translation: CASSMRVRDQPQHF.

The chain uses TRBV11-2 and TRBJ1-2, with 7 bases that match TRBD1. The CDR3 is 12 residues long. V gave up 3 bases and J gave up 6 bases; unmatched junction bases: 1. From germline, CDR1 is SGHAT and CDR2 FQNNGV. The CDR3 reads CASSFQGDGYTF. The DNA of the CDR3 is TGTGCCAGCAGCTTTCAGGGGGATGGCTACACCTTC.

This chain uses TRBV3-1 (or the pseudogene TRBV3-2) with TRBJ2-2, with no clear D. The V end was cut by 2 bases, the J end by 0 bases, with 4 bases between. The germline CDR1 and CDR2 sequences are LGHDT and YNNKEL (reference sequence). This CDR3 comprises 14 residues. The DNA for the CDR3 is TGTGCCAGCAGCCAACACACGAACACCGGGGAGCTGTTTTTT. It translates to CASSQHTNTGELFF.

J is TRBJ2-3 and V is TRBV7-9, with TRBD2 matching over 8 bases. The V and J ends lost 3 bases and 3 bases, in that order; junction bases with no gene match: 8. From germline, CDR1 is SEHNR and CDR2 FQNEAQ (reference sequence). The CDR3 loop spans 16 amino acids. CDR3 sequence reads: CASSFPAGVGTDTQYF. The CDR3 coding sequence is TGTGCCAGCAGCTTCCCAGCGGGAGTAGGGACAGATACGCAGTATTTT.

This chain links TRBV28 with TRBJ2-2, with D hard to call. The length of the CDR3 is 13 residues. CDR1 is MDHEN and CDR2 is SYDVKM in the germline V gene. Trimming stripped 6 bases from V and 1 base from J, with 6 bases between. CDR3 DNA sequence: TGTGCCAGCAGGACGGGGAACACCGGGGAGCTGTTTTTT. This codes for CASRTGNTGELFF. The variable domain in full, with the rest retrieved from reference TRBV28 and TRBJ2-2, is DVKVTQSSRYLVKRTGEKVFLECVQDMDHENMFWYRQDPGLGLRLIYFSYDVKMKEKGDIPEGYSVSREKKERFSLILESASTNQTSMYLCASRTGNTGELFFGEGSRLTVL.

This rearrangement joins TRBV6-2 or TRBV6-3 to TRBJ1-1, with D hard to call. Germline CDR1 MNHEY, CDR2 SVGEGT. Trimming stripped 1 base from V and 0 bases from J, with 6 bases between. The CDR3 runs to 14 residues. The CDR3 DNA follows: TGTGCCAGCAGTTACTACCAGGTGAACACTGAAGCTTTCTTT. Residues: CASSYYQVNTEAFF.

The chain recombines TRBV28 with TRBJ1-5, with TRBD1 matching 7 bases. Germline CDR1 is MDHEN and CDR2 is SYDVKM. V shed 5 bases and J 7 bases; nucleotides not matched to a gene: 11. This CDR3 contains 15 residues. CDR3 bases: TGTGCCAGCAGTGGTGGGGCAGGGGGTGAGCAGCCCCAGCATTTT. This translates into CASSGGAGGEQPQHF.